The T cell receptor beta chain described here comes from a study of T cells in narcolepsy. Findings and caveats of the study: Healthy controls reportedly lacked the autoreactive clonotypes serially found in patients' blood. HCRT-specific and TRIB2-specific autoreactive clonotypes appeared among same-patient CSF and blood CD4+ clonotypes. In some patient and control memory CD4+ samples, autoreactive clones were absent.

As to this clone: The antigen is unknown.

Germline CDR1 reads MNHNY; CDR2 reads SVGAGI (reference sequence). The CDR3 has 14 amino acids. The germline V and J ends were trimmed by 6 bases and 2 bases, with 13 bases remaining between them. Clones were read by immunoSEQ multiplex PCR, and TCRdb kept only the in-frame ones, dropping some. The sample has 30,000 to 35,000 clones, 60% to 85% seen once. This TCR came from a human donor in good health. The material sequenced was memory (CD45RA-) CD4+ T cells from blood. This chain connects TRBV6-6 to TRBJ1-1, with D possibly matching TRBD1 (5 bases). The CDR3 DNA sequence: TGTGCCAGCAGCCACCCCGACAGAAACACTGAAGCTTTCTTT. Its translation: CASSHPDRNTEAFF.